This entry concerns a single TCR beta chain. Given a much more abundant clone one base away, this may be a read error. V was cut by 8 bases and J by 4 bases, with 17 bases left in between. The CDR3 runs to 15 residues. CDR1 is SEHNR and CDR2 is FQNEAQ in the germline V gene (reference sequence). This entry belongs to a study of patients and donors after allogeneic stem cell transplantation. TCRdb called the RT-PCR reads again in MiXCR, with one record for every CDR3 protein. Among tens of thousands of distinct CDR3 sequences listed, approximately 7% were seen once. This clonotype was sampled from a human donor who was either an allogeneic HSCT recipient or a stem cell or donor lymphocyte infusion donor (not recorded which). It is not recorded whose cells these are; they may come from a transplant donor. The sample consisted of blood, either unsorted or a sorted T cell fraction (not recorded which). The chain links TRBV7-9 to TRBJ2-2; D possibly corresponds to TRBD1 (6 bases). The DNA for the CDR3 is TGTGCCAGCTCCGGAACCCGGACAGTCACCGGGGAGCTGTTTTTT. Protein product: CASSGTRTVTGELFF.